This T cell receptor (beta chain) was obtained from a study of cytomegalovirus exposure and HLA in healthy donors. Overall study results and limits: Analysis performed later found roughly 17,000 TCR beta sequences associated with HLA alleles at 0.05 false discovery rate. Rare TCR sequences dominated, though some public TCRs recurred in many donors.

A remark on this clone: The antigen is not known.

Both 60 Vbeta primers and 13 Jbeta primers went into the PCR. Methods used by the authors: Approximately 72 million unique TCR beta chains, some 9.9 million of them shared, were counted by a later analysis. Clones were read by immunoSEQ multiplex PCR, and TCRdb kept only the in-frame ones, dropping some. The V and J calls and clone size come from that table; D and trimming were worked out from the DNA. The table shows 110,000 or so clones, with approximately 75% occurring only once. The CDR3 sequence is 16 residues long. Germline assignment: CDR1 SEHNR and CDR2 FQNEAQ (reference sequence). V was trimmed by 3 bases and J by 3 bases, leaving 14 bases between them.

Sequencing was done on a sample of PBMCs. The sequence derives from a middle-aged man in good health and CMV-seronegative. The chain employs TRBV7-9 and TRBJ2-2, with D uncertain. The CDR3 nucleotides read TGTGCCAGCAGCTTTCGGAACAGTAAGGACACCGGGGAGCTGTTTTTT. It yields the protein CASSFRNSKDTGELFF.